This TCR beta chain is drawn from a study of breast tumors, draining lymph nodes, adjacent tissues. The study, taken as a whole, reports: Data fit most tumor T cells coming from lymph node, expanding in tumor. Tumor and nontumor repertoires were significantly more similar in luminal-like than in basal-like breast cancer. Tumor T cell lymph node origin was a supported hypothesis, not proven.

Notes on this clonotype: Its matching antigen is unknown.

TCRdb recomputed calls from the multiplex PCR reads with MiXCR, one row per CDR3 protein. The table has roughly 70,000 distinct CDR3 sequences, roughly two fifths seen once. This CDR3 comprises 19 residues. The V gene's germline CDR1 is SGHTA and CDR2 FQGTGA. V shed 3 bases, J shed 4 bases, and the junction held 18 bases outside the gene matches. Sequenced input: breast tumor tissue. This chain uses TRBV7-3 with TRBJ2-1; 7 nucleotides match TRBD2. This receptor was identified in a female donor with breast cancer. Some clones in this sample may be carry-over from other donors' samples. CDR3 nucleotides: TGTGCCAGCAGCTTCACGGAGGGGAGCGGGATGAGGAGATACAATGAGCAGTTCTTC. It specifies CASSFTEGSGMRRYNEQFF.